Detailed here is one T cell receptor (beta chain). Data came from immunoSEQ multiplex PCR; TCRdb stores just in-frame clones and leaves some out. In the table there are a few million clones, nearly 97% of which are singletons. Germline CDR1 and CDR2: SGHAT and FQNNGV. This CDR3 has 13 residues. The J segment lost 6 bases and the V segment lost 5 bases, leaving 4 bases of the junction unmatched. The entry originates in a study of shared clonotypes between healthy human individuals. Caucasian adults living in Nashville, Tennessee, provided all samples. Sequencing was done on a sample of naive CD4+ T cells sorted from blood. The sample's subset: CD45RA+ positively selected. V gene TRBV11-2 combines with J gene TRBJ1-2; the match to TRBD1 covers 9 bases. The clonotype originates from a man aged 18 to 30 in good health. This CDR3 reads CASSPNRGHGYTF. CDR3 DNA: TGTGCCAGCAGCCCAAACAGGGGGCATGGCTACACCTTC.